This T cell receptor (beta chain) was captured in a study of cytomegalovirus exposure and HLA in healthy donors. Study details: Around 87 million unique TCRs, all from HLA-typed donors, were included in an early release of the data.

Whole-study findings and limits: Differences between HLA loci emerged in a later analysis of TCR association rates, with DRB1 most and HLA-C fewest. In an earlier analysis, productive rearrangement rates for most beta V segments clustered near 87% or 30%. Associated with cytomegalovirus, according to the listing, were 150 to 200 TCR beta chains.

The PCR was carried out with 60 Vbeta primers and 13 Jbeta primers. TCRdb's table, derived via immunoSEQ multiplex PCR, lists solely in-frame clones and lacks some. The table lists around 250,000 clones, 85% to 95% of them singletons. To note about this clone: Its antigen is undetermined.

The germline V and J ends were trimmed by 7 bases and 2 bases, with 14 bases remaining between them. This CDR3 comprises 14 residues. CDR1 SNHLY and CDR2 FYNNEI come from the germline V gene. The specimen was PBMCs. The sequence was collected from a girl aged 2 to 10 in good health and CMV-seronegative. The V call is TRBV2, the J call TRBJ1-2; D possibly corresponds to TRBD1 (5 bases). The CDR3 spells CASNPRRGNYGYTF. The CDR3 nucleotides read TGTGCCAGCAACCCGAGACGGGGGAACTATGGCTACACCTTC.